The 13 T cell receptor beta chains in this list originate from one sample, sequenced in a study of T cells in Graves' hyperthyroidism and ophthalmopathy. Researchers amplified the TCR beta CDR3 regions from RNA transcripts. During a first-round RT-PCR of the TCR CDR3, the HTBI primer set was used. One entry per CDR3 protein, called by TCRdb with MiXCR from the multiplex PCR reads. The data contain approximately 640,000 distinct CDR3 sequences, roughly a sixth of them singletons. The sample was blood. The source is a man aged 50 to 59 with Graves' hyperthyroidism.

This clonotype was observed a handful of times. The V and J genes are TRBV20-1 and TRBJ2-1; 8 bases fit TRBD2. Germline CDR1 reads DFQATT; CDR2 reads SNEGSKA (reference sequence). V was clipped by 3 bases and J by 7 bases; unmatched bases: 8. The CDR3 sequence is 14 residues long. The CDR3 nucleotides are TGCAGTGCTAGCGGGAGGGCCTCGGGTAATGAGCAGTTCTTC. Its protein is CSASGRASGNEQFF.

Many counts were recorded for this clonotype. The V and J genes are TRBV2 and TRBJ2-7; D is undetermined. Trimming removed 8 bases from V and 3 bases from J, with 11 bases in between. CDR3 length: 12 amino acids. Per the germline V gene, CDR1 is SNHLY and CDR2 is FYNNEI. The CDR3 is CASALLGYEQYF. The CDR3 bases are TGTGCCAGCGCTTTATTGGGCTACGAGCAGTACTTC.

This CDR3 reads CASSETGLQGATEAFF. DNA for the CDR3: TGTGCCAGCAGCGAAACCGGTTTGCAGGGGGCCACTGAAGCTTTCTTT. This chain joins TRBV7-9 and TRBJ1-1, with TRBD1 matching over 8 bases. After removal of 5 bases from V and 4 bases from J, the junction contained 12 bases not matched to a gene. The CDR3 runs 16 residues. The germline CDR1 and CDR2 sequences are SEHNR and FQNEAQ (reference sequence).

The chain uses TRBV6-2 or TRBV6-3 and TRBJ2-2; 10 bases fit TRBD2. This CDR3 has 16 residues. V shed 6 bases, J shed 0 bases, and the junction held 4 bases outside the gene matches. Germline V gene sequence: CDR1 MNHEY, CDR2 SVGEGT. CDR3 in amino acids: CASRKGTSANTGELFF. DNA for the CDR3: TGTGCCAGCAGAAAAGGGACTAGCGCGAACACCGGGGAGCTGTTTTTT.

This clonotype was seen a few times. V gene TRBV29-1 combines with J gene TRBJ2-1; a weak D match, TRBD2 (7 bases). Trimming left V 5 bases short and J 7 bases short, with 21 bases between. Germline V CDR1 and CDR2: SQVTM, ANQGSEA. The CDR3 has 15 residues. CDR3 bases: TGCAGCGTTTCCAACCCTAGGGGGGGGGGGAATGAGCAGTTCTTC. This encodes CSVSNPRGGGNEQFF.

This clonotype was detected only a few times. CDR3 DNA: TGTGCCACGAGTTTGGCGGGGGGGCCCTCCTACGAGCAGTACTTC. Encoded protein: CATSLAGGPSYEQYF. The J gene is TRBJ2-7, the V gene TRBV3-1, with TRBD2 matching over 9 bases. V lost 10 bases to trimming and J lost 0 bases; unmatched junction nucleotides: 10. The germline gives CDR1 LGHDT, CDR2 YNNKEL (reference sequence). The CDR3 runs to 15 residues.

This clonotype was detected many times. CDR3 residues: CASSLREGRQNTQYF. DNA of the CDR3: TGTGCCAGCAGTTTACGGGAGGGCCGACAAAATACGCAGTATTTT. The chain has TRBV27 and TRBJ2-3; 8 positions match TRBD2. The CDR3 extends over 15 amino acids. Germline V gene sequence: CDR1 MNHEY, CDR2 SMNVEV (reference sequence). Trimming at V came to 2 bases and at J to 7 bases, leaving 8 bases not matched to a gene.

The table lists this clonotype with many counts. The J gene is TRBJ2-7, the V gene TRBV10-3; TRBD1 matches at 7 bases. After removal of 2 bases from V and 0 bases from J, the junction contained 7 bases not matched to a gene. The CDR3 totals 16 residues. CDR1 and CDR2 from the germline V gene are ENHRY and SYGVKD. The CDR3 coding sequence is TGTGCCATCAGTGAGGACAGGGCCTTCAGCTCCTACGAGCAGTACTTC. This translates into CAISEDRAFSSYEQYF.

This clonotype was detected ten times or more. This chain connects TRBV6-2 or TRBV6-3 to TRBJ2-2; D may be TRBD2 (5 bases). This CDR3 region has 18 residues. CDR1 MNHEY and CDR2 SVGEGT come from the germline V gene. The V and J ends lost 2 bases and 4 bases respectively, with 20 bases between them. CDR3 nucleotide sequence: TGTGCCAGCAGTTACGGTGCGGGTAGAATTCCCTCCACCGGGGAGCTGTTTTTT. It translates to CASSYGAGRIPSTGELFF.

In this sample, this clonotype turned up a few times. The rearrangement links TRBV7-9 to TRBJ2-1, with D possibly TRBD2 on 6 matching bases. The CDR3 sequence is 18 residues long. CDR1 is SEHNR and CDR2 is FQNEAQ in the germline V gene (reference sequence). The V gene lost 3 bases and the J gene lost 4 bases, with 22 bases spanning the gap. DNA of the CDR3: TGTGCCAGCAGCTTGCCCCGACTAGGGCGAGGGTATTACAATGAGCAGTTCTTC. This encodes CASSLPRLGRGYYNEQFF.

This sequence joins TRBV13 and TRBJ2-7; 8 bases line up with TRBD1. The V gene end was trimmed by 0 bases and the J gene end by 3 bases; junction bases not matched to a gene: 7. CDR3 size: 16 residues. From germline, CDR1 is PRHDT and CDR2 FYEKMQ (reference sequence). CDR3 sequence reads: CASSLGLSGGFYEQYF. The CDR3 DNA reads as TGTGCCAGCAGCTTAGGCCTTTCAGGGGGCTTCTACGAGCAGTACTTC.

The V and J genes are TRBV7-6 and TRBJ2-3; TRBD2 matches at 8 bases. V dropped 5 bases and J dropped 4; count of bases not matched to a gene: 5. Germline CDR1 SGHVS, CDR2 FNYEAQ. The CDR3 extends over 14 amino acids. The CDR3 reads CASSTGGGPDTQYF. In nucleotides, the CDR3 is TGTGCCAGCAGCACCGGGGGGGGGCCAGATACGCAGTATTTT.

The sample holds many counts of this clonotype. The chain couples TRBV19 to TRBJ1-2; D gene ambiguous. Germline CDR1 LNHDA, CDR2 SQIVND (reference sequence). Trimming removed 5 bases at V and 0 bases at J, with 22 bases between. This CDR3 has 18 amino acids. The CDR3, as DNA: TGTGCCAGTAGTCCCCGGGCGGACCTCACGAAAGCTAACTATGGCTACACCTTC. Protein product: CASSPRADLTKANYGYTF.